Shown below are 17 T cell receptor beta chains from a single sample sequenced in a study of T cell repertoires in cytomegalovirus infection. MiXCR, run by TCRdb on the reads, gives a single entry per CDR3 protein. The sample lists roughly 120,000 distinct CDR3 sequences, 32% occurring once. Their recognized antigens are unknown. Specimen: CD8+ T cells from cultured PBMCs, collected from culture after CMV antigen stimulation. The receptors were sampled from a human donor in good health (CMV status not recorded). Some clones in this sample may be carry-over from other donors' samples.

The rearrangement links TRBV12-3 or TRBV12-4 to TRBJ2-5, with 7 bases that match TRBD1. CDR3 length: 13 residues. V shed 6 bases, J shed 5 bases, and the junction held 6 bases outside the gene matches. CDR3 bases: TGTGCCAGCAGCCAAGGGGGCGGGGAGACCCAGTACTTC. Translating it yields CASSQGGGETQYF.

This chain uses TRBV2 with TRBJ1-6, with unresolved D. V lost 3 bases and J 11 bases, leaving 20 bases between the germline ends. CDR1 is SNHLY, CDR2 FYNNEI, per germline. CDR3 length: 16 residues. DNA of the CDR3: TGTGCCAGCAGTGACCCGAACAGCCGAGTGGGTGCACCCCTCCACTTT. Residues: CASSDPNSRVGAPLHF.

The chain is built from TRBV28 and TRBJ1-1, with TRBD1 as a possible D gene (6 bases). The V end was cut by 3 bases, the J end by 0 bases, with 11 bases between. The length of the CDR3 is 15 residues. Germline loops: CDR1 MDHEN, CDR2 SYDVKM. CDR3 loop: CASSLGGAMNTEAFF. CDR3 bases: TGTGCCAGCAGTTTGGGGGGCGCGATGAACACTGAAGCTTTCTTT.

This clonotype has a handful of counts. The V call is TRBV27, the J call TRBJ1-4; tentative D call: TRBD1 (6 bases). V lost 4 bases to trimming and J lost 3 bases, with 6 bases between them. The CDR3 has 13 amino acids. Germline V CDR1 and CDR2: MNHEY, SMNVEV (reference sequence). The CDR3 sequence is CASSSGANEKLFF. CDR3 DNA sequence: TGTGCCAGCAGTTCAGGGGCTAATGAAAAACTGTTTTTT.

The chain couples TRBV12-3 or TRBV12-4 to TRBJ1-2, with 10 bases identical to TRBD1. Trimming took 1 base from V and 3 from J; bases not matched to a gene: 5. This CDR3 comprises 16 residues. The chain's CDR3 is CASSLGTGGFDYGYTF. The DNA of the CDR3 is TGTGCCAGCAGTTTAGGGACAGGGGGTTTCGACTATGGCTACACCTTC.

In this sample, this clonotype turned up a few times. The junction and the germline gene differ at one end; a read error may be behind it. The chain employs TRBV7-6 and TRBJ2-1, with D possibly called TRBD1 or TRBD2 (6 bases each). The CDR3 consists of 15 residues. CDR1 and CDR2 from the germline V gene are SGHVS and FNYEAQ. The CDR3 sequence: CASSPAGQGYNEQFF. The CDR3 DNA sequence: TGTGCTAGCAGCCCCGCGGGACAAGGCTACAATGAGCAGTTCTTC.

This clonotype occurred a few times. The rearrangement joins TRBV12-3 or TRBV12-4 to TRBJ1-5; D is possibly TRBD1 (6 bases). Between the trimmed V and J ends, which lost 5 bases and 0 bases, there was a span of 14 bases. This CDR3 spans 16 amino acids. As DNA, the CDR3 is TGTGCCAGCAGTCTAGGGGGACCGATTAGCAATCAGCCCCAGCATTTT. It is translated as CASSLGGPISNQPQHF.

This clonotype was seen more than once but under ten times. The V call is TRBV12-3 or TRBV12-4, the J call TRBJ1-1; no definite D call. Trimming stripped 3 bases from V and 1 base from J, with 6 bases between. The CDR3 runs to 13 residues. CDR3: CASSFGENTEAFF. CDR3 coding DNA: TGTGCCAGCAGTTTCGGGGAGAACACTGAAGCTTTCTTT.

This clonotype was counted at least ten times. This chain connects TRBV27 to TRBJ1-1; D gene uncertain. Germline V gene lookup returns CDR1 MNHEY and CDR2 SMNVEV (reference sequence). This CDR3 is 14 amino acids long. V gave up 4 bases and J gave up 3 bases, with 12 bases separating them. CDR3 region: CASSSPGRYTEAFF. The CDR3 DNA sequence: TGTGCCAGCAGTTCCCCAGGCCGGTACACTGAAGCTTTCTTT.

The chain carries TRBV20-1 and TRBJ1-4, with D perhaps TRBD1 (5 bases). Germline CDR1 DFQATT, CDR2 SNEGSKA (reference sequence). This CDR3 is built from 11 residues. Trimming took 6 bases from V and 10 from J, leaving 12 bases between them. The CDR3 coding sequence is TGCAGTGCGTCGCAGGGAGGAAAACTGTTTTTT. This encodes CSASQGGKLFF.

This clonotype appeared many times. The V call is TRBV28, the J call TRBJ1-5, with D maybe TRBD1 (5 bases). This CDR3 region has 15 residues. Trimming cost V 6 bases and J 0 bases, with 12 bases left between them. Germline CDR1 reads MDHEN; CDR2 reads SYDVKM. The CDR3 is CASSPFGGSNQPQHF. CDR3 in DNA: TGTGCCAGCAGCCCCTTTGGGGGTAGCAATCAGCCCCAGCATTTT.

The rearrangement uses TRBV6-1 and TRBJ2-1, with a possible D match to TRBD1 (6 bases). The CDR3 consists of 15 residues. Germline V gene sequence: CDR1 MNHNS, CDR2 SASEGT. The V end lost 8 bases, the J end lost 3 bases, and 17 bases lay between the germline ends. The CDR3 region is CASWTAVANYNEQFF. CDR3 nucleotide sequence: TGTGCCAGCTGGACAGCCGTCGCTAACTACAATGAGCAGTTCTTC.

The CDR3 DNA reads as TGTGCCAGCAGCTTAGGTAGCGGGGGGGCGGTCTACGAGCAGTACTTC. Residues: CASSLGSGGAVYEQYF. The chain joins TRBV7-8 to TRBJ2-7, with 11 bases lining up with TRBD2. Germline-derived CDR1 and CDR2 are SGHVS and FQNEAQ. The J segment lost 3 bases and the V segment lost 1 base, leaving 5 bases of the junction unmatched. The CDR3 covers 16 residues.

This clonotype has just one count. The chain carries TRBV27 and TRBJ2-2, with 9 bases identical to TRBD1. Trimming cost V 0 bases and J 1 base; bases outside gene matches: 12. CDR3 size: 20 residues. The germline CDR1 and CDR2 sequences are MNHEY and SMNVEV (reference sequence). This chain's CDR3 is CASSLSLRLQGAGNTGELFF. The CDR3 DNA reads TGTGCCAGCAGTTTATCCCTACGTTTACAGGGGGCCGGGAACACCGGGGAGCTGTTTTTT.

This clonotype has a count of ten or more. The genes are TRBV5-4 and TRBJ2-7, with 9 bases fitting TRBD1. Per the germline V gene, CDR1 is SGHNT and CDR2 is YYREEE (reference sequence). The CDR3 covers 16 residues. The ends lost 4 bases at V and 1 base at J; junction bases unmatched: 9. This chain's CDR3 is CASSRGQGTRSYEQYF. The CDR3 DNA sequence: TGTGCCAGCAGCCGGGGACAGGGAACACGGTCCTACGAGCAGTACTTC.

This chain uses TRBV7-9 with TRBJ1-1; TRBD1 agrees at 8 bases. The J segment lost 1 base and the V segment lost 4 bases, leaving 11 bases of the junction unmatched. The length of the CDR3 is 17 residues. Germline values: CDR1 SEHNR, CDR2 FQNEAQ (reference sequence). DNA of the CDR3: TGTGCCAGCAGCTATATACAAGGACAGGGTCGGAACACTGAAGCTTTCTTT. Amino acids: CASSYIQGQGRNTEAFF.

This chain uses TRBV29-1 with TRBJ2-3, with 8 bases matching TRBD2. The CDR3 length is 16 residues. In germline, CDR1 is SQVTM, CDR2 ANQGSEA. Trimming removed 4 bases from V and 6 bases from J; junction bases left unmatched: 15. The CDR3, as DNA: TGCAGCGTTGCGGGGGGGGCGAGTCAAGGGGCCGATACGCAGTATTTT. Residues: CSVAGGASQGADTQYF.